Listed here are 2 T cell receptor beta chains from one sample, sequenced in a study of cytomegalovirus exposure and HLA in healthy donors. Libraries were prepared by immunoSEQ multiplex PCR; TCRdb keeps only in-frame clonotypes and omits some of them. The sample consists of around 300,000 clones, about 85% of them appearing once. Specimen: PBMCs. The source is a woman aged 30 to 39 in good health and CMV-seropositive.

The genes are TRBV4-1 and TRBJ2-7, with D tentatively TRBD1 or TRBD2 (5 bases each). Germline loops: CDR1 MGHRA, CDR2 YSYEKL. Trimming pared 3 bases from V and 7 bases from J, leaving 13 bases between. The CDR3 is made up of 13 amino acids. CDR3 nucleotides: TGCGCCAGCAGCCAGCCCGGGGCGCGGGAGCAGTACTTC. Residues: CASSQPGAREQYF.

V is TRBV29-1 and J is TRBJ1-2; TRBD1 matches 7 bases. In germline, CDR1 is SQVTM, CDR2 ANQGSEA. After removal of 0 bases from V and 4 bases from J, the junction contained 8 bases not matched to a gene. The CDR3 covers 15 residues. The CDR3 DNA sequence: TGCAGCGTTGAAGATCGACAGGACAGGTCCTATGGCTACACCTTC. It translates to CSVEDRQDRSYGYTF.